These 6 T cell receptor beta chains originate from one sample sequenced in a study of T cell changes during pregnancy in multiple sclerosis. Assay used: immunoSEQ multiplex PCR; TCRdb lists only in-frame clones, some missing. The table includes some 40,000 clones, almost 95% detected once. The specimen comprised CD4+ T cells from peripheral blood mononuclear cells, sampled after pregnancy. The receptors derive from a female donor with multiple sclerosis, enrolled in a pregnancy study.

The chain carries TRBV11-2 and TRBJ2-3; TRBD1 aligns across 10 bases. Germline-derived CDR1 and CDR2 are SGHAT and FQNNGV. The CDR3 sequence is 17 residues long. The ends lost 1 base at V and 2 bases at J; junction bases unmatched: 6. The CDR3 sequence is CASSLGGQGKYTDTQYF. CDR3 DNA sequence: TGTGCCAGCAGCTTAGGGGGACAGGGGAAATACACAGATACGCAGTATTTT.

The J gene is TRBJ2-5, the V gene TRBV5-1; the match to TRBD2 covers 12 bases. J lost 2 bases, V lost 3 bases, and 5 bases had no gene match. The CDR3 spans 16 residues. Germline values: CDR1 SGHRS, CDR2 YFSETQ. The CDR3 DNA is TGCGCCAGCAGCTCTAGCGGGGGGGCGGTACAAGAGACCCAGTACTTC. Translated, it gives CASSSSGGAVQETQYF.

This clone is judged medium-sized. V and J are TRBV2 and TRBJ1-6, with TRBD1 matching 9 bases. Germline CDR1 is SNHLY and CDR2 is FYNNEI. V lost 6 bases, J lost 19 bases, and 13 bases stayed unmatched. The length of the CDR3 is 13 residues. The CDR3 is CASRQGAASPGHF. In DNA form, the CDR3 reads TGTGCCAGCAGACAGGGGGCCGCCTCCCCGGGGCACTTT.

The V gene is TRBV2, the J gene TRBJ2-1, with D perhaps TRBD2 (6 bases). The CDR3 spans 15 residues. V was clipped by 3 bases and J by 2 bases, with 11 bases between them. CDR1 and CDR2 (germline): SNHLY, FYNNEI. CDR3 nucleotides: TGTGCCAGCAGTGAGGAGGGGACCCCCTACAATGAGCAGTTCTTC. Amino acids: CASSEEGTPYNEQFF.

CDR3: CASRGSSGGFEQYF. CDR3 in DNA: TGTGCCAGCAGAGGAAGTAGCGGGGGGTTCGAGCAGTACTTC. This chain links TRBV27 with TRBJ2-7; 10 positions match TRBD2. The CDR3 covers 14 residues. Germline loops: CDR1 MNHEY, CDR2 SMNVEV (reference sequence). V shed 6 bases and J 6 bases; nucleotides not matched to a gene: 8.

Here the CDR3 reads CASSEAGASYEQYF. CDR3 coding DNA: TGTGCCAGCAGCGAAGCGGGGGCCTCCTACGAGCAGTACTTC. The chain is built from TRBV5-6 and TRBJ2-7, with 8 nucleotides matching TRBD2. Germline V gene sequence: CDR1 SGHDT, CDR2 YYEEEE. The J segment lost 0 bases and the V segment lost 4 bases, leaving 3 bases of the junction unmatched. The CDR3 runs 14 residues.